This T cell receptor beta chain was recorded in a study of identical twins. Whole-study results and caveats: Conclusions came from cross-sectional statistical analysis, not from following the same donors. Excess sharing by twins proved weaker in beta out-of-frame sequences.

A word on this clonotype: As yet, its antigen is unknown.

With V trimmed by 3 bases and J by 0 bases, 5 bases remained unmatched. This CDR3 is built from 15 residues. The V gene's germline CDR1 is DFQATT and CDR2 SNEGSKA (reference sequence). TCRdb redid the calling of the 5' RACE reads with MiXCR, one entry per CDR3 protein. The sample holds more than 400,000 distinct CDR3 sequences; around 15% are singletons and the top ten take about 0.4%. These data also featured in a second study, about yellow fever vaccine responses in identical twins. Turning to that study: Reportedly, the T cell response mounted by twins to vaccine seemed partly convergent, partly personalized.

The clonotype comes from a woman aged 18-29 years in good health. The sequencing input was CD4+ T cells sorted from blood. This chain uses TRBV20-1 with TRBJ2-3; 8 bases are a match to TRBD2. The CDR3 DNA reads as TGCAGTGCTAGGGTAGCGGGAACTAGCACAGATACGCAGTATTTT. It yields the protein CSARVAGTSTDTQYF.